The rows below give T cell receptor beta chains drawn from one sample of a study of PD-L1 blockade in urothelial cancer. Measured with immunoSEQ multiplex PCR; TCRdb has only the in-frame clones, and not every one. Of 100,000 to 150,000 clones listed, about 82% were seen once; the top ten hold 2.4%. Sample: PBMCs, taken around atezolizumab (anti-PD-L1) treatment. Every receptor here comes from a man aged 50 to 60 with urothelial cancer. Each CDR3 is given with its conserved first and last residue. D genes are given only for firm matches. For some rows the clone size is stated as once, few or many, or as a class when expanded; others skip it.

clone_size: -
j_call: TRBJ1-2
v_call: TRBV27
d_call: -
cdr3_aa: CATAPGQIYGYTF
cdr3_nt: TGTGCCACCGCCCCGGGACAAATTTATGGCTACACCTTC

clone_size: -
j_call: TRBJ2-7
v_call: TRBV5-8
d_call: -
cdr3_aa: CASSLGRSSYEQYF
cdr3_nt: TGTGCCAGCAGCTTGGGGAGGAGCTCCTACGAGCAGTACTTC

clone_size: -
j_call: TRBJ2-1
v_call: TRBV27
d_call: -
cdr3_aa: CASHINRGGEQFF
cdr3_nt: TGTGCCTCACACATCAACAGGGGAGGTGAGCAGTTCTTC

clone_size: once
j_call: TRBJ2-7
v_call: TRBV5-5
d_call: TRBD2
cdr3_aa: CASSFLAGEREQYF
cdr3_nt: TGTGCCAGCAGCTTCTTAGCGGGAGAACGCGAGCAGTACTTC

clone_size: -
j_call: TRBJ1-1
v_call: TRBV2
d_call: TRBD1
cdr3_aa: CASSEQGVGVKAFF
cdr3_nt: TGTGCCAGCAGTGAACAGGGGGTAGGGGTAAAAGCTTTCTTT

clone_size: -
j_call: TRBJ2-7
v_call: TRBV7-6
d_call: TRBD2
cdr3_aa: CASGAGGYEQYF
cdr3_nt: TGTGCCAGCGGAGCGGGGGGCTACGAGCAGTACTTC

clone_size: few
j_call: TRBJ2-1
v_call: TRBV4-1
d_call: TRBD1
cdr3_aa: CASSRDFPGTGQFF
cdr3_nt: TGCGCCAGCAGCCGAGACTTTCCCGGGACAGGTCAGTTCTTC

clone_size: -
j_call: TRBJ1-1
v_call: TRBV6-5
d_call: TRBD1
cdr3_aa: CASSSWTGDTEAFF
cdr3_nt: TGTGCCAGCAGTTCGTGGACAGGGGACACTGAAGCTTTCTTT

clone_size: -
j_call: TRBJ2-1
v_call: TRBV30
d_call: -
cdr3_aa: CAWSRRNEQFF
cdr3_nt: TGTGCCTGGAGTAGGCGGAATGAGCAGTTCTTC

clone_size: -
j_call: TRBJ2-1
v_call: TRBV5-6
d_call: TRBD2
cdr3_aa: CASSRRLIVSGTYNEQFF
cdr3_nt: TGTGCCAGCAGCCGTCGACTGATTGTTAGCGGGACCTACAATGAGCAGTTCTTC

clone_size: -
j_call: TRBJ1-2
v_call: TRBV5-1
d_call: -
cdr3_aa: CASSLTFQSRENYGYTF
cdr3_nt: TGCGCCAGCAGCTTGACATTTCAGAGCCGGGAAAACTATGGCTACACCTTC

clone_size: -
j_call: TRBJ1-2
v_call: TRBV19
d_call: TRBD1
cdr3_aa: CASARGDLYGYTF
cdr3_nt: TGTGCCAGCGCCAGGGGGGACCTCTATGGCTACACCTTC

clone_size: -
j_call: TRBJ2-7
v_call: TRBV6-1
d_call: TRBD2
cdr3_aa: CASSEGTSAEQYF
cdr3_nt: TGTGCCAGCAGTGAAGGGACTAGCGCCGAGCAGTACTTC

clone_size: -
j_call: TRBJ1-2
v_call: TRBV2
d_call: TRBD1
cdr3_aa: CASSETGGYGYTF
cdr3_nt: TGTGCCAGCAGTGAAACAGGGGGCTATGGCTACACCTTC

clone_size: -
j_call: TRBJ2-5
v_call: TRBV2
d_call: -
cdr3_aa: CASNGGKGWETQYF
cdr3_nt: TGTGCCAGCAACGGCGGGAAGGGGTGGGAGACCCAGTACTTC

clone_size: -
j_call: TRBJ2-3
v_call: TRBV10-3
d_call: TRBD2
cdr3_aa: CAISGYGTSEEDTQYF
cdr3_nt: TGTGCCATCAGTGGATACGGGACTAGCGAAGAAGATACGCAGTATTTT

clone_size: -
j_call: TRBJ1-6
v_call: TRBV14
d_call: -
cdr3_aa: CASSQEFDSPLHF
cdr3_nt: TGTGCCAGCAGCCAAGAGTTCGATTCACCCCTCCACTTT

clone_size: once
j_call: TRBJ2-1
v_call: TRBV6-5
d_call: -
cdr3_aa: CASSYSNAVQQFF
cdr3_nt: TGTGCCAGCAGTTACTCGAATGCGGTCCAGCAGTTCTTC

clone_size: -
j_call: TRBJ2-3
v_call: TRBV4-1
d_call: -
cdr3_aa: CASSHLADTQYF
cdr3_nt: TGCGCCAGCAGCCATCTAGCGGATACGCAGTATTTT

clone_size: -
j_call: TRBJ2-1
v_call: TRBV6-1
d_call: -
cdr3_aa: CANNRDFDYNEQFF
cdr3_nt: TGTGCCAACAACCGGGACTTCGACTACAATGAGCAGTTCTTC

clone_size: -
j_call: TRBJ2-1
v_call: TRBV19
d_call: -
cdr3_aa: CASSIEWYSYYNEQFF
cdr3_nt: TGTGCCAGTAGTATAGAGTGGTATAGCTACTACAATGAGCAGTTCTTC

clone_size: once
j_call: TRBJ2-1
v_call: TRBV28
d_call: TRBD2
cdr3_aa: CASSGSSGYNYNEQFF
cdr3_nt: TGTGCCAGCAGTGGGTCTAGCGGGTACAACTACAATGAGCAGTTCTTC

clone_size: -
j_call: TRBJ1-2
v_call: TRBV15
d_call: -
cdr3_aa: CATSRWGPLANYGYTF
cdr3_nt: TGTGCCACCAGCAGGTGGGGGCCTCTAGCTAACTATGGCTACACCTTC

clone_size: -
j_call: TRBJ2-1
v_call: TRBV28
d_call: TRBD1
cdr3_aa: CATGAGQGNNEQFF
cdr3_nt: TGTGCCACCGGGGCAGGACAGGGGAACAATGAGCAGTTCTTC

clone_size: -
j_call: TRBJ1-1
v_call: TRBV7-3
d_call: -
cdr3_aa: CASSRQGQRNTEAFF
cdr3_nt: TGTGCCAGCAGTCGTCAGGGACAAAGAAACACTGAAGCTTTCTTT

clone_size: -
j_call: TRBJ1-4
v_call: TRBV4-1
d_call: -
cdr3_aa: CASSQDYEKLFF
cdr3_nt: TGCGCCAGCAGCCAAGACTATGAAAAACTGTTTTTT

clone_size: -
j_call: TRBJ2-7
v_call: TRBV2
d_call: -
cdr3_aa: CASSAGQMNYEQYF
cdr3_nt: TGTGCCAGCAGCGCGGGACAGATGAACTACGAGCAGTACTTC

clone_size: -
j_call: TRBJ1-6
v_call: TRBV4-1
d_call: TRBD1
cdr3_aa: CASSPWETGQDNSPLHF
cdr3_nt: TGCGCCAGCAGCCCCTGGGAGACGGGACAGGATAATTCACCCCTCCACTTT